These T cell receptor beta chains were read from a single sample in a study of Graves' ophthalmopathy and Graves' hyperthyroidism. Using its own MiXCR run on the multiplex PCR reads, TCRdb lists one record per CDR3 protein. The table has over a million distinct CDR3 sequences, less than 45% seen once. The specimen was peripheral blood or thyroid tissue (not recorded which). The receptors originated from an adult man with Graves' hyperthyroidism. CDR3s include the opening cysteine and the closing phenylalanine or tryptophan. Each record gives: V gene, clone size, D gene, J gene, CDR3 protein, CDR3 DNA. A D gene is named only where the DNA matches it firmly. Clone size is given for some rows only: seen once, a few or many times, or a class if the clone is expanded.

v_gene: TRBV9
abundance: NA
d_gene: NA
j_gene: TRBJ2-2
CDR3aa: CASSVQKGGGDNTGELFF
CDR3nt: TGTGCCAGCAGCGTGCAGAAGGGAGGGGGTGACAACACCGGGGAGCTGTTTTTT

v_gene: TRBV12-3/TRBV12-4
abundance: few
d_gene: NA
j_gene: TRBJ1-2
CDR3aa: CASSYGVGYGYTF
CDR3nt: TGTGCCAGCAGTTATGGGGTAGGATATGGCTACACCTTC

v_gene: TRBV19
abundance: many
d_gene: NA
j_gene: TRBJ1-2
CDR3aa: CASRNRALNYGYTF
CDR3nt: TGTGCCAGTAGGAACAGAGCCCTGAACTATGGCTACACCTTC

v_gene: TRBV10-2
abundance: NA
d_gene: NA
j_gene: TRBJ2-7
CDR3aa: CASSDRGPYGQYF
CDR3nt: TGCGCCAGCAGTGACAGGGGACCCTACGGGCAGTACTTC

v_gene: TRBV29-1
abundance: NA
d_gene: TRBD2
j_gene: TRBJ2-7
CDR3aa: CSVGTSGSRGYEQYF
CDR3nt: TGCAGCGTTGGGACTAGCGGGAGCAGGGGCTACGAGCAGTACTTC

v_gene: TRBV7-8
abundance: NA
d_gene: NA
j_gene: TRBJ2-7
CDR3aa: CASSLVGSGELYF
CDR3nt: TGTGCCAGCAGCTTAGTAGGGTCCGGGGAGCTGTACTTC

v_gene: TRBV5-5
abundance: NA
d_gene: NA
j_gene: TRBJ2-1
CDR3aa: CASSAPWGSYNEQFF
CDR3nt: TGTGCCAGCAGCGCCCCATGGGGGTCCTACAATGAGCAGTTCTTC

v_gene: TRBV6-5
abundance: many
d_gene: NA
j_gene: TRBJ2-2
CDR3aa: CASSYSPGELFF
CDR3nt: TGTGCCAGTAGTTACTCCCCCGGGGAGCTGTTTTTT

v_gene: TRBV5-1
abundance: NA
d_gene: NA
j_gene: TRBJ2-7
CDR3aa: CASSLEGGAFAEQYF
CDR3nt: TGCGCCAGCAGCTTGGAGGGGGGGGCGTTCGCCGAGCAGTACTTC

v_gene: TRBV20-1
abundance: many
d_gene: NA
j_gene: TRBJ2-5
CDR3aa: CSARGVGGPRGETQYF
CDR3nt: TGCAGTGCTCGCGGTGTCGGGGGCCCGAGGGGAGAGACCCAGTACTTC

v_gene: TRBV7-2
abundance: few
d_gene: TRBD1
j_gene: TRBJ1-2
CDR3aa: CASSLADRGLYGYTF
CDR3nt: TGTGCCAGCAGCTTAGCGGACAGGGGGCTTTATGGCTACACCTTC

v_gene: TRBV5-1
abundance: few
d_gene: TRBD1
j_gene: TRBJ1-5
CDR3aa: CASSTGQGWEPQHF
CDR3nt: TGCGCCAGCAGCACGGGACAGGGGTGGGAGCCCCAGCATTTT

v_gene: TRBV19
abundance: NA
d_gene: NA
j_gene: TRBJ2-7
CDR3aa: CASRERSGAAFYEQYF
CDR3nt: TGTGCCAGTAGAGAACGTTCTGGGGCAGCCTTCTACGAGCAGTACTTC

v_gene: TRBV5-6
abundance: many
d_gene: NA
j_gene: TRBJ1-2
CDR3aa: CASSLNGRQYGYTF
CDR3nt: TGTGCCAGCAGCTTGAACGGAAGACAATATGGCTACACCTTC

v_gene: TRBV11-2
abundance: many
d_gene: NA
j_gene: TRBJ2-5
CDR3aa: CASNLGIAWRETQYF
CDR3nt: TGTGCCAGCAACTTAGGTATAGCCTGGCGAGAGACCCAGTACTTC

v_gene: TRBV6-6
abundance: NA
d_gene: NA
j_gene: TRBJ2-6
CDR3aa: CASRDHSSRANVLTF
CDR3nt: TGTGCCAGCCGAGACCATAGCTCTAGGGCCAACGTCCTGACTTTC

v_gene: TRBV11-2
abundance: NA
d_gene: TRBD2
j_gene: TRBJ2-2
CDR3aa: CASSSRDYRVPGELFF
CDR3nt: TGTGCCAGCAGCTCCCGGGACTACCGAGTTCCCGGGGAGCTGTTTTTT

v_gene: TRBV20-1
abundance: few
d_gene: NA
j_gene: TRBJ1-6
CDR3aa: CSARGTATYSPLHF
CDR3nt: TGCAGTGCTAGAGGGACAGCAACATATTCACCCCTCCACTTT

v_gene: TRBV13
abundance: few
d_gene: NA
j_gene: TRBJ2-7
CDR3aa: CASSSRVDGYEQYF
CDR3nt: TGTGCCAGCAGCTCCAGGGTCGATGGGTACGAGCAGTACTTC

v_gene: TRBV10-3
abundance: NA
d_gene: NA
j_gene: TRBJ1-2
CDR3aa: CAISDHSDSLLNYGYTF
CDR3nt: TGTGCCATCAGTGACCATTCGGACAGTCTTTTAAACTATGGCTACACCTTC

v_gene: TRBV14
abundance: NA
d_gene: NA
j_gene: TRBJ2-2
CDR3aa: CASSQELAASAGELFF
CDR3nt: TGTGCCAGCAGCCAAGAACTAGCCGCCTCCGCCGGGGAGCTGTTTTTT

v_gene: TRBV25-1
abundance: few
d_gene: TRBD1
j_gene: TRBJ1-6
CDR3aa: CASSPAGTGNQPLHF
CDR3nt: TGTGCCAGCAGCCCTGCCGGGACAGGGAACCAACCCCTCCACTTT

v_gene: TRBV7-9
abundance: NA
d_gene: NA
j_gene: TRBJ1-2
CDR3aa: CASSLEAPFLNYGYTF
CDR3nt: TGTGCCAGCAGCTTGGAGGCACCGTTCCTTAACTATGGCTACACCTTC

v_gene: TRBV5-1
abundance: NA
d_gene: TRBD1
j_gene: TRBJ1-5
CDR3aa: CASSAGTGTDQPQHF
CDR3nt: TGCGCCAGCAGTGCGGGGACAGGGACCGATCAGCCCCAGCATTTT

v_gene: TRBV18
abundance: NA
d_gene: NA
j_gene: TRBJ2-5
CDR3aa: CASSPRHGETQYF
CDR3nt: TGTGCCAGCTCACCACGGCATGGGGAGACCCAGTACTTC

v_gene: TRBV7-9
abundance: NA
d_gene: NA
j_gene: TRBJ1-3
CDR3aa: CASSDWGDYSSGNTIYF
CDR3nt: TGTGCCAGCAGCGATTGGGGGGACTACTCCTCTGGAAACACCATATATTTT

v_gene: TRBV28
abundance: NA
d_gene: TRBD1
j_gene: TRBJ1-2
CDR3aa: CASSYSSTGGSGYTF
CDR3nt: TGTGCCAGCAGTTACTCCTCGACAGGGGGCAGCGGCTACACCTTC

v_gene: TRBV27
abundance: NA
d_gene: NA
j_gene: TRBJ2-6
CDR3aa: CASSLSIGANVLTF
CDR3nt: TGTGCCAGCAGTTTATCCATTGGGGCCAACGTCCTGACTTTC

v_gene: TRBV4-3
abundance: few
d_gene: NA
j_gene: TRBJ2-7
CDR3aa: CASSRTVDRFYEQYF
CDR3nt: TGCGCCAGCAGCCGTACGGTAGACAGATTCTACGAGCAGTACTTC

v_gene: TRBV10-2
abundance: NA
d_gene: NA
j_gene: TRBJ1-2
CDR3aa: CASSAWGSGTYTF
CDR3nt: TGCGCCAGCAGTGCGTGGGGGTCTGGGACATACACCTTC

v_gene: TRBV12-3/TRBV12-4
abundance: few
d_gene: NA
j_gene: TRBJ1-5
CDR3aa: CASSDGAGYQPQHF
CDR3nt: TGTGCCAGCAGTGATGGGGCGGGGTATCAGCCCCAGCATTTT

v_gene: TRBV12-3/TRBV12-4
abundance: few
d_gene: NA
j_gene: TRBJ2-2
CDR3aa: CASQSSLGELFF
CDR3nt: TGTGCCAGCCAGTCCTCCCTCGGGGAGCTGTTTTTT

v_gene: TRBV5-1
abundance: many
d_gene: NA
j_gene: TRBJ1-1
CDR3aa: CASGEGPTNTEAFF
CDR3nt: TGCGCCAGCGGAGAGGGACCGACGAACACTGAAGCTTTCTTT

v_gene: TRBV27
abundance: few
d_gene: TRBD1
j_gene: TRBJ1-1
CDR3aa: CASSPTTGILAEAFF
CDR3nt: TGTGCCAGCAGCCCCACGACAGGGATTCTCGCTGAAGCTTTCTTT

v_gene: TRBV2
abundance: NA
d_gene: NA
j_gene: TRBJ1-5
CDR3aa: CATSDPPGQGHKETQHF
CDR3nt: TGTGCCACCAGTGACCCCCCCGGGCAGGGCCACAAAGAGACCCAGCATTTT

v_gene: TRBV5-1
abundance: many
d_gene: NA
j_gene: TRBJ2-6
CDR3aa: CASSLAGPGANVLTF
CDR3nt: TGCGCCAGCAGCTTGGCGGGACCCGGGGCCAACGTCCTGACTTTC

v_gene: TRBV15
abundance: NA
d_gene: TRBD2
j_gene: TRBJ2-5
CDR3aa: CATGRERGSLQTQYF
CDR3nt: TGTGCCACCGGCAGAGAGCGGGGAAGCTTGCAGACCCAGTACTTC

v_gene: TRBV6-2/TRBV6-3
abundance: few
d_gene: NA
j_gene: TRBJ1-1
CDR3aa: CACGQAWYTEAFF
CDR3nt: TGTGCCTGTGGGCAGGCTTGGTACACTGAAGCTTTCTTT

v_gene: TRBV7-9
abundance: many
d_gene: TRBD1
j_gene: TRBJ2-7
CDR3aa: CASSPSAAGQGSYEQYF
CDR3nt: TGTGCCAGCAGCCCCTCCGCAGCCGGACAGGGATCCTACGAGCAGTACTTC

v_gene: TRBV5-4
abundance: few
d_gene: NA
j_gene: TRBJ1-5
CDR3aa: CASSRDFGTLRSQPQHF
CDR3nt: TGTGCCAGCAGCCGAGACTTTGGGACATTAAGGAGTCAGCCCCAGCATTTT

v_gene: TRBV7-2
abundance: NA
d_gene: NA
j_gene: TRBJ1-6
CDR3aa: CASRRGPRLYNSPLHF
CDR3nt: TGTGCCAGCCGGCGGGGGCCGAGACTTTATAATTCACCCCTCCACTTT

v_gene: TRBV2
abundance: once
d_gene: TRBD1
j_gene: TRBJ1-3
CDR3aa: CASSVGDRVGNTIYF
CDR3nt: TGTGCCAGCAGTGTGGGGGACAGGGTGGGCAACACCATATATTTT

v_gene: TRBV12-3/TRBV12-4
abundance: many
d_gene: NA
j_gene: TRBJ1-5
CDR3aa: CASSFSEQPQHF
CDR3nt: TGTGCCAGCAGTTTTTCCGAACAGCCCCAGCATTTT

v_gene: TRBV9
abundance: few
d_gene: TRBD2
j_gene: TRBJ2-5
CDR3aa: CASSVGTSVETQYF
CDR3nt: TGTGCCAGCAGCGTAGGGACTAGCGTGGAGACCCAGTACTTC

v_gene: TRBV20-1
abundance: NA
d_gene: TRBD2
j_gene: TRBJ2-2
CDR3aa: CSARSPERETTGELFF
CDR3nt: TGCAGTGCTAGAAGCCCCGAGCGGGAGACCACCGGGGAGCTGTTTTTT

v_gene: TRBV7-9
abundance: NA
d_gene: TRBD1
j_gene: TRBJ2-7
CDR3aa: CASSQEKGTDFYEQYF
CDR3nt: TGTGCCAGCAGCCAAGAGAAGGGGACAGATTTTTACGAGCAGTACTTC

v_gene: TRBV12-3/TRBV12-4
abundance: few
d_gene: TRBD1
j_gene: TRBJ1-1
CDR3aa: CASERQGARTEAFF
CDR3nt: TGTGCCTCAGAGAGGCAGGGGGCGCGAACTGAAGCTTTCTTT

v_gene: TRBV20-1
abundance: NA
d_gene: TRBD2
j_gene: TRBJ2-6
CDR3aa: CSARRGSGGANVLTF
CDR3nt: TGCAGTGCTAGAAGGGGTAGCGGGGGGGCCAACGTCCTGACTTTC

v_gene: TRBV19
abundance: NA
d_gene: NA
j_gene: TRBJ1-3
CDR3aa: CASSILAGGEMNTIYF
CDR3nt: TGTGCCAGTAGTATTCTGGCGGGAGGGGAGATGAACACCATATATTTT